The 18 T cell receptor beta chains below come from one sample, sequenced in a study of CD8 T cells in Susac syndrome. An amount of RNA that ranged from roughly 0.45 to 1 ug was reverse transcribed with random hexamers. TCRdb passed the immunoSEQ multiplex PCR reads through MiXCR, listing each CDR3 protein once. Altogether about 150,000 distinct CDR3 sequences are present, roughly 96% being singletons, with the ten largest covering roughly 0.15%. The sequencing input was CD8+ T cells from PBMCs. The receptor source for this set is a human donor with multiple sclerosis.

The rearrangement links TRBV15 to TRBJ2-7; the D call may be TRBD1 or TRBD2 (6 bases each). There are 17 residues in the CDR3. V lost 0 bases, J lost 6 bases, and 21 bases lay in between. CDR1 is LNHNV, CDR2 YYDKDF, per germline (reference sequence). The CDR3 loop is CATSRDRGGRGPFEQYF. The CDR3 region has the DNA TGTGCCACCAGCAGAGATCGAGGGGGGCGGGGACCCTTCGAGCAGTACTTC.

The rearrangement uses TRBV6-1 and TRBJ2-1; D might be TRBD1 (6 bases). Per germline, CDR1 MNHNS and CDR2 SASEGT. This CDR3 has 11 amino acids. Trimming left V 7 bases short and J 10 bases short, with 11 bases between. DNA of the CDR3: TGTGCCAGCACGCCCGGGACAGAGCAGTTCTTC. Amino acids: CASTPGTEQFF.

This chain joins TRBV30 and TRBJ1-2, with 9 bases matching TRBD1. CDR3 length: 13 residues. The V and J ends lost 4 bases and 6 bases, in that order; junction bases with no gene match: 6. CDR1 is GTSNPN, CDR2 SVGIG, per germline (reference sequence). CDR3 region: CAWTSGTGNGYTF. The DNA of the CDR3 is TGTGCCTGGACCTCCGGGACAGGGAATGGCTACACCTTC. Looking up the rest from reference TRBV30 and TRBJ1-2 gives the full variable domain: SQTIHQWPATLVQPVGSPLSLECTVEGTSNPNLYWYRQAAGRGLQLLFYSVGIGQISSEVPQNLSASRPQDRQFILSSKKLLLSDSGFYLCAWTSGTGNGYTFGSGTRLTVV.

Note on this clonotype: One end of the junction varies from germline; a read error may be responsible. The rearrangement joins TRBV9 to TRBJ2-5; 9 positions match TRBD2. CDR1 SGDLS and CDR2 YYNGEE come from the germline V gene. This CDR3 region has 13 residues. The DNA of the CDR3 is TGTGCCAGCAACGTAGCGGGGGAAGAGACCCAGTACTTC. Translating it yields CASNVAGEETQYF. Together with reference TRBV9 and TRBJ2-5, the CDR3 gives the full variable domain: DSGVTQTPKHLITATGQRVTLRCSPRSGDLSVYWYQQSLDQGLQFLIQYYNGEERAKGNILERFSAQQFPDLHSELNLSSLELGDSALYFCASNVAGEETQYFGPGTRLLVL.

This rearrangement joins TRBV15 to TRBJ2-7, with D perhaps TRBD1 (6 bases). The CDR3 consists of 13 residues. V was trimmed by 6 bases and J by 2 bases, leaving 11 bases between them. Germline V lookup: CDR1 LNHNV, CDR2 YYDKDF (reference sequence). The CDR3 DNA follows: TGTGCCACCAGTAGCAGGGGCCCCTACGAGCAGTACTTC. Translating it yields CATSSRGPYEQYF.

This clonotype was seen a single time. The rearrangement links TRBV7-6 to TRBJ1-4; 9 bases agree with TRBD1. The CDR3 runs to 16 residues. The J segment lost 8 bases and the V segment lost 3 bases, leaving 10 bases of the junction unmatched. Germline V CDR1 and CDR2: SGHVS, FNYEAQ. CDR3 amino acids: CASSFLLDRGGEKLFF. CDR3 coding DNA: TGTGCCAGCAGCTTTCTCCTGGACAGGGGAGGAGAAAAACTGTTTTTT.

The CDR3 region is CASSWSGSVNEQFF. In nucleotides, the CDR3 is TGTGCCAGTAGTTGGTCAGGGAGTGTAAATGAGCAGTTCTTC. V is TRBV19 and J is TRBJ2-1; TRBD1 or TRBD2 may be the D gene (5 bases each). V gave up 5 bases and J gave up 7 bases, with 15 bases separating them. The CDR3 extends over 14 amino acids. Germline CDR1 reads LNHDA; CDR2 reads SQIVND (reference sequence).

This sequence joins TRBV29-1 and TRBJ2-2, with 7 bases matching TRBD1. Germline CDR1 is SQVTM and CDR2 is ANQGSEA. Trimming cost V 4 bases and J 6 bases; bases outside gene matches: 2. The CDR3 has 12 amino acids. CDR3 DNA: TGCAGCGTTGCACAGGGGTCCGGGGAGCTGTTTTTT. Protein: CSVAQGSGELFF.

CDR3 bases: TGTGCCACCAGCAGAGTTCGGGCATTGGATACGCAGTATTTT. Its translation is CATSRVRALDTQYF. The chain links TRBV15 to TRBJ2-3; D is uncertain. There are 14 residues in the CDR3. Trimming left V 1 base short and J 6 bases short, with 11 bases between. Germline V lookup: CDR1 LNHNV, CDR2 YYDKDF (reference sequence).

V usage is TRBV30 and J usage is TRBJ2-3; no clear D gene. The CDR3 contains 14 residues. V lost 0 bases, J lost 2 bases, and 9 bases lay in between. Germline CDR1 GTSNPN, CDR2 SVGIG (reference sequence). The CDR3 protein is CAWSVGSPTDTQYF. The CDR3 region has the DNA TGTGCCTGGAGTGTAGGCTCACCCACAGATACGCAGTATTTT.

The chain employs TRBV7-9 and TRBJ2-7; 7 bases map to TRBD1. V lost 4 bases, J lost 5 bases, and 8 bases stayed unmatched. The germline gives CDR1 SEHNR, CDR2 FQNEAQ (reference sequence). This CDR3 comprises 14 residues. The CDR3, as DNA: TGTGCCAGCAGCTCTATGACAGGGAGCAACGAGCAGTACTTC. Translation gives CASSSMTGSNEQYF.

V is TRBV6-6 and J is TRBJ1-2; a possible D gene is TRBD1 (5 bases). CDR3 length equals 16 residues. Trimming shortened V by 0 bases and J by 3 bases, and 14 bases separated the two germline ends. Germline V gives CDR1 MNHNY, CDR2 SVGAGI (reference sequence). CDR3 in amino acids: CASSYSPGGWDYGYTF. The CDR3, as DNA: TGTGCCAGCAGTTACTCCCCCGGGGGTTGGGACTATGGCTACACCTTC.

V is TRBV28 and J is TRBJ1-5, with 8 bases identical to TRBD1. This CDR3 spans 17 amino acids. Per germline, CDR1 MDHEN and CDR2 SYDVKM. J lost 9 bases, V lost 6 bases, and 19 bases had no gene match. As DNA, the CDR3 is TGTGCCAGCAGGAGACAGGGGCAGGGGAAAAGAGAGGGGCCCCAGCATTTT. As protein: CASRRQGQGKREGPQHF.

The chain recombines TRBV20-1 with TRBJ1-1; 8 bases align to TRBD1. From germline, CDR1 is DFQATT and CDR2 SNEGSKA (reference sequence). The CDR3 is 11 amino acids. Losses at the gene ends were 5 bases for V and 12 bases for J; bases not matched to a gene: 8. CDR3 coding DNA: TGCAGTGCTGGAGGACAGGGCGTATCTTTCTTT. Encoded protein: CSAGGQGVSFF.

The V gene is TRBV6-1, the J gene TRBJ2-2; no clear D. The germline CDR1 and CDR2 sequences are MNHNS and SASEGT. The V end was cut by 5 bases, the J end by 6 bases, with 10 bases between. There are 13 residues in the CDR3. The CDR3 DNA is TGTGCCAGCAGTCCTCCTATCCCCGGGGAGCTGTTTTTT. Its protein is CASSPPIPGELFF.

V gene TRBV7-9 combines with J gene TRBJ2-1, with TRBD2 matching 8 bases. Trimming cost V 8 bases and J 6 bases; bases outside gene matches: 12. The CDR3 loop spans 15 amino acids. Germline-derived CDR1 and CDR2 are SEHNR and FQNEAQ (reference sequence). The CDR3 sequence is CASSLGSGVSNEQFF. The DNA of the CDR3 is TGTGCCAGCTCCTTGGGTAGCGGGGTCTCCAATGAGCAGTTCTTC.

The rearrangement joins TRBV5-6 to TRBJ2-1, with TRBD2 as a possible D gene (5 bases). In germline, CDR1 is SGHDT, CDR2 YYEEEE. The CDR3 sequence is 14 residues long. V was shortened by 6 bases and J by 0 bases, with 10 bases between the two germline ends. For the CDR3, the DNA is TGTGCCAGCAACTCGGGGAGCTCCTACAATGAGCAGTTCTTC. Its translation is CASNSGSSYNEQFF.

The chain recombines TRBV7-9 with TRBJ1-2, with 9 bases lining up with TRBD1. The germline CDR1 and CDR2 sequences are SEHNR and FQNEAQ (reference sequence). The CDR3 contains 15 residues. V lost 3 bases to trimming and J lost 3 bases; unmatched junction nucleotides: 5. CDR3 amino acids: CASSLAGQGHYGYTF. CDR3 bases: TGTGCCAGCAGCTTGGCGGGACAGGGACACTATGGCTACACCTTC.